This TCR beta chain was recovered during a study of cytomegalovirus exposure and HLA in healthy donors. Broader study findings: The likely explanation for a cluster of highly shared sequence variants was sequencing artifact. Relative to equally common others, HLA-associated TCR beta chains showed greater clonal expansion in a later analysis. According to a later analysis, most TCR beta chains associated with CMV appeared HLA-restricted. Compared with the roughly 670-donor mean, an Asian-associated ancestry cluster reportedly had fewer N-insertions, according to a later analysis.

This PCR relied on a set of 60 Vbeta primers and 13 Jbeta primers. Measured with immunoSEQ multiplex PCR; TCRdb has only the in-frame clones, and not every one. The table has about 130,000 clones, approximately 81% seen once. This CDR3 is 14 amino acids long. Germline V CDR1 and CDR2: GTSNPN, SVGIG (reference sequence). V was shortened by 6 bases and J by 0 bases, with 15 bases between the two germline ends. In regard to this clone: Its matching antigen is unknown.

This clonotype was obtained from a male donor in good health and CMV-seronegative. This chain joins TRBV30 and TRBJ2-7; D uncertain. Input material: PBMCs. The CDR3 spells CACILPALSYEQYF. CDR3 DNA: TGTGCCTGCATACTCCCTGCCCTCTCCTACGAGCAGTACTTC.